The 23 T cell receptor beta chains listed next were all sequenced from one sample in a study of cytomegalovirus exposure and HLA in healthy donors (TCRdb year 2017). The library was made by the immunoSEQ multiplex PCR assay. For the multiplex PCR, a mixture combining 60 forward primers for TCR Vbeta segments and 13 reverse primers for TCR Jbeta segments was used. TCRdb stores this immuneACCESS table with in-frame sequences only. Part of the clones is absent; in the studies checked, under half of the shortfall reflects unresolved V genes, and no reason is known for the rest. This sample lists about 160,000 clones; over 75% were detected once. The top ten constitute 1% of the sample. Sequencing was done on a sample of PBMCs. These TCRs come from a woman in her fifties or sixties in good health and CMV-seropositive.

J is TRBJ1-6 and V is TRBV4-3; 8 bases agree with TRBD1. CDR1 and CDR2 from the germline V gene are LGHNA and YSLEER. This CDR3 spans 16 amino acids. J was trimmed by 9 bases and V by 0 bases; bases with no gene match: 7. DNA of the CDR3: TGCGCCAGCAGCCAAGATAGGACAGGGTCCCTTTCACCCCTCCACTTT. Translated, it gives CASSQDRTGSLSPLHF.

The chain links TRBV11-3 to TRBJ2-2; D not resolved. The V gene's germline CDR1 is SGHNT and CDR2 YENEEA. Trimming removed 0 bases from V and 3 bases from J, with 5 bases in between. The CDR3 is 14 residues long. CDR3 in amino acids: CASSLETHTGELFF. CDR3 in DNA: TGTGCCAGCAGCTTAGAGACACACACCGGGGAGCTGTTTTTT.

The genes are TRBV7-8 and TRBJ1-2; D gene unclear. CDR1 SGHVS and CDR2 FQNEAQ come from the germline V gene. CDR3 size: 17 residues. V dropped 4 bases and J dropped 0 bases, with 18 bases sitting between them. The CDR3 loop reads CASSSKRTPLANYGYTF. CDR3 bases: TGTGCCAGCAGCTCCAAAAGGACTCCGTTAGCTAACTATGGCTACACCTTC. Drawing the rest from reference TRBV7-8 and TRBJ1-2, the complete variable domain is GAGVSQSPRYKVAKRGQDVALRCDPISGHVSLFWYQQALGQGPEFLTYFQNEAQLDKSGLPSDRFFAERPEGSVSTLKIQRTQQEDSAVYLCASSSKRTPLANYGYTFGSGTRLTVV.

The gene calls are TRBV6-6 and TRBJ1-1; no firm D call. With 3 bases removed from V and 4 bases from J, the gap between germline ends came to 12 bases. Germline CDR1 MNHNY, CDR2 SVGAGI (reference sequence). This CDR3 region has 14 residues. The CDR3 region is CASSYGRRGTEAFF. The CDR3, as DNA: TGTGCCAGCAGTTATGGCAGGCGGGGCACTGAAGCTTTCTTT.

The chain is built from TRBV9 and TRBJ2-3; 9 bases are a match to TRBD2. In germline, CDR1 is SGDLS, CDR2 YYNGEE. This CDR3 contains 17 residues. V lost 0 bases, J lost 1 base, and 6 bases stayed unmatched. The CDR3 DNA follows: TGTGCCAGCAGCGTAGTTAGTGGCGGGAGGGGCACAGATACGCAGTATTTT. Amino acid sequence: CASSVVSGGRGTDTQYF.

The V call is TRBV7-2, the J call TRBJ1-1; the match to TRBD1 covers 10 bases. Germline V gene sequence: CDR1 SGHTA, CDR2 FQGNSA. J gave up 3 bases and V 5 bases, and 12 bases lay outside the gene matches. CDR3 length equals 17 residues. The CDR3 loop is CASSPSGFGTGDTEAFF. The CDR3 region has the DNA TGTGCCAGCAGCCCTTCAGGATTCGGGACAGGGGACACTGAAGCTTTCTTT. The full variable domain, in which reference TRBV7-2 and TRBJ1-1 provide the parts outside the CDR3, is GAGVSQSPSNKVTEKGKDVELRCDPISGHTALYWYRQSLGQGLEFLIYFQGNSAPDKSGLPSDRFSAERTGGSVSTLTIQRTQQEDSAVYLCASSPSGFGTGDTEAFFGQGTRLTVV.

The chain recombines TRBV11-2 with TRBJ1-1, with 8 bases that match TRBD1. CDR3 length: 13 amino acids. The germline CDR1 and CDR2 sequences are SGHAT and FQNNGV. V was pared by 5 bases and J by 5 bases, with 4 bases of the junction left unmatched. CDR3: CASSRTGKTEAFF. CDR3 DNA sequence: TGTGCCAGCAGCCGGACAGGGAAGACTGAAGCTTTCTTT.

In its sample, this clone was seen a few times. The CDR3 DNA is TGTGCCAGCACCTTGGGGGGTTCCACAGATACGCAGTATTTT. This codes for CASTLGGSTDTQYF. The chain links TRBV9 to TRBJ2-3, with D possibly being TRBD2 (6 bases). Per the germline V gene, CDR1 is SGDLS and CDR2 is YYNGEE. Trimming stripped 6 bases from V and 2 bases from J, with 13 bases between. CDR3 length equals 14 residues.

The chain combines TRBV7-8 with TRBJ2-7; TRBD1 aligns across 7 bases. The CDR3 sequence is 17 residues long. The germline CDR1 and CDR2 sequences are SGHVS and FQNEAQ. The trim removed 5 bases at V and 2 bases at J, leaving 15 bases unmatched. The CDR3 protein is CASSEPGQLLQAYEQYF. In nucleotides, the CDR3 is TGTGCCAGCAGCGAACCGGGACAGTTACTTCAAGCCTACGAGCAGTACTTC.

This chain connects TRBV28 to TRBJ1-4, with D perhaps TRBD1 (5 bases). The germline V gene encodes CDR1 MDHEN and CDR2 SYDVKM. The germline V and J ends were trimmed by 6 bases and 8 bases, with 19 bases remaining between them. The CDR3 length is 15 residues. This chain's CDR3 is CASRPINGGGEKLFF. The CDR3 coding sequence is TGTGCCAGCAGGCCAATAAACGGGGGAGGGGAAAAACTGTTTTTT. Full variable domain (outside the CDR3, taken from reference TRBV28 and TRBJ1-4): DVKVTQSSRYLVKRTGEKVFLECVQDMDHENMFWYRQDPGLGLRLIYFSYDVKMKEKGDIPEGYSVSREKKERFSLILESASTNQTSMYLCASRPINGGGEKLFFGSGTQLSVL.

The rearrangement uses TRBV7-8 and TRBJ2-3, with TRBD2 identical over 11 bases. The length of the CDR3 is 17 residues. J gave up 5 bases and V 4 bases, and 11 bases lay outside the gene matches. Germline CDR1 and CDR2: SGHVS and FQNEAQ. CDR3 region: CASSSGLTSGRRDTQYF. CDR3 coding DNA: TGTGCCAGCAGCTCCGGCCTTACTAGCGGGAGAAGAGATACGCAGTATTTT.

The chain is built from TRBV5-6 and TRBJ2-7; TRBD1 agrees at 7 bases. The CDR3 consists of 13 residues. Trimming took 3 bases from V and 3 from J; bases not matched to a gene: 3. CDR1 SGHDT and CDR2 YYEEEE come from the germline V gene. CDR3 coding DNA: TGTGCCAGCAGCTCCTACAGGGGCTACGAGCAGTACTTC. It translates to CASSSYRGYEQYF.

This clone was observed a few times. V is TRBV27 and J is TRBJ2-1; 13 nucleotides line up with TRBD2. Trimming took 0 bases from V and 9 from J; bases not matched to a gene: 8. The germline V gene encodes CDR1 MNHEY and CDR2 SMNVEV (reference sequence). The CDR3 covers 17 residues. The CDR3 is CASSLSGTSGTRVEQFF. The CDR3 DNA is TGTGCCAGCAGTTTATCTGGGACTAGCGGGACTAGGGTTGAGCAGTTCTTC.

This clone was seen a single time. This chain uses TRBV6-5 with TRBJ1-1; D is unresolved. The CDR3 is 14 amino acids. Deletions cut 8 bases from V and 4 bases from J, with 17 bases between. CDR1 MNHEY and CDR2 SVGAGI come from the germline V gene. CDR3 residues: CASVSAARGTEAFF. DNA of the CDR3: TGTGCCAGCGTGTCGGCAGCGCGGGGCACTGAAGCTTTCTTT.

The CDR3 loop reads CSVPKGGQHVKLFF. As DNA, the CDR3 is TGCAGCGTCCCGAAGGGGGGGCAACATGTAAAACTGTTTTTT. The gene calls are TRBV29-1 and TRBJ1-4, with D possibly being TRBD1 (6 bases). V was cut by 6 bases and J by 10 bases, with 21 bases left in between. Germline values: CDR1 SQVTM, CDR2 ANQGSEA. The CDR3 runs 14 residues.

This clone came up once. V gene TRBV6-6 combines with J gene TRBJ2-7; D is unresolved. The CDR3 is made up of 14 amino acids. Trimming removed 0 bases at V and 3 bases at J, with 9 bases between. The germline V gene has CDR1 MNHNY and CDR2 SVGAGI (reference sequence). In DNA, the CDR3 is TGTGCCAGCAGTTACTCGTCTCCCCTCTACGAGCAGTACTTC. This sequence encodes CASSYSSPLYEQYF.

The rearrangement joins TRBV15 to TRBJ2-2; D perhaps matches TRBD1 (6 bases). This CDR3 is built from 13 residues. Trimming pared 3 bases from V and 8 bases from J, leaving 10 bases between. Germline V CDR1 and CDR2: LNHNV, YYDKDF (reference sequence). CDR3 nucleotide sequence: TGTGCCACCAGCAGGACCGGGACAGGGGAGCTGTTTTTT. This encodes CATSRTGTGELFF.

The CDR3 nucleotides read TGTGCCAGCAGCCAACGGCCCTGGGACAGGGTAAGGTACACTGAAGCTTTCTTT. Translated, it gives CASSQRPWDRVRYTEAFF. The V call is TRBV14, the J call TRBJ1-1, with TRBD1 matching over 9 bases. With V trimmed by 2 bases and J by 3 bases, 13 bases remained unmatched. The germline gives CDR1 SGHDN, CDR2 FVKESK. The CDR3 extends over 18 amino acids.

The chain carries TRBV7-9 and TRBJ1-5; tentative D call: TRBD1 (5 bases). CDR3 length: 16 amino acids. CDR1 is SEHNR and CDR2 is FQNEAQ in the germline V gene (reference sequence). Trimming stripped 5 bases from V and 7 bases from J, with 21 bases between. DNA for the CDR3: TGTGCCAGCAGCGACGAGGCAAGGGCGGGGGAGCAGCCCCAGCATTTT. Translating gives CASSDEARAGEQPQHF.

The V and J genes are TRBV30 and TRBJ1-2; D unclear. V was shortened by 3 bases and J by 1 base, with 9 bases between the two germline ends. The CDR3 totals 13 residues. The germline V gene has CDR1 GTSNPN and CDR2 SVGIG (reference sequence). In nucleotides, the CDR3 is TGTGCCTGGAGGCGCCCTAGTAACTATGGCTACACCTTC. It specifies CAWRRPSNYGYTF.

This clone was counted only a few times. This sequence joins TRBV6-1 and TRBJ1-2, with 7 bases identical to TRBD1. Germline CDR1 MNHNS, CDR2 SASEGT. CDR3 size: 15 residues. V shed 5 bases, J shed 4 bases, and the junction held 10 bases outside the gene matches. CDR3 DNA sequence: TGTGCCAGCAGTCGACAGGGAGCAGGCAGCTATGGCTACACCTTC. As protein: CASSRQGAGSYGYTF.

A single count supports this clone. The V gene is TRBV4-3, the J gene TRBJ2-3, with 11 bases that match TRBD2. J was trimmed by 1 base and V by 2 bases; bases with no gene match: 8. The CDR3 length is 18 residues. Germline values: CDR1 LGHNA, CDR2 YSLEER. This chain's CDR3 is CASSQSGLAGGRTDTQYF. The CDR3 coding sequence is TGCGCCAGCAGCCAATCTGGGCTAGCGGGGGGTCGCACAGATACGCAGTATTTT.

The chain uses TRBV4-2 and TRBJ1-6, with a tentative D call TRBD1 (6 bases). CDR3 size: 16 residues. The V gene's germline CDR1 is LGHNA and CDR2 YNFKEQ. Between the trimmed V and J ends, which lost 0 bases and 10 bases, there was a span of 16 bases. Here the CDR3 reads CASSQDSQGKGSPLHF. The CDR3 bases are TGTGCCAGCAGCCAAGATTCGCAGGGGAAGGGGTCACCCCTCCACTTT.